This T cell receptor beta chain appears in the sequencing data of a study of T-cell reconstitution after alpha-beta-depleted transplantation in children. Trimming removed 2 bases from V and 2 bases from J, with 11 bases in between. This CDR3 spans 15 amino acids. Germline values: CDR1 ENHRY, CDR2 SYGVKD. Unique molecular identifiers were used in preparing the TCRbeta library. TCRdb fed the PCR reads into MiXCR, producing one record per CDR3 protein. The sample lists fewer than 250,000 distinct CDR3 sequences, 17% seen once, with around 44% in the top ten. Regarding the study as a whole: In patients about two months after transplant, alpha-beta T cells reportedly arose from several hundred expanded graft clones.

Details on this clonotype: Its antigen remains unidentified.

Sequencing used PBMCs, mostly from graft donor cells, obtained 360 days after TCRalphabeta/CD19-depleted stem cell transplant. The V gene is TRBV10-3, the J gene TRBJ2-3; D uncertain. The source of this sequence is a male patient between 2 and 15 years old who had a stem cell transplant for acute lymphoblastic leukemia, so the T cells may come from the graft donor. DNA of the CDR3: TGTGCCATCAGTGAGGCCCCGGCTCTCACAGATACGCAGTATTTT. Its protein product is CAISEAPALTDTQYF.